Below are 23 T cell receptor beta chains sequenced from a single sample in a study of T-cell memory formation after mild COVID-19. TCRdb redid the calling of the 5' RACE reads with MiXCR, one entry per CDR3 protein. The sample yields nearly 110,000 distinct CDR3 sequences, roughly 12% seen once. Sequenced material: PBMCs or a T cell subset sorted from them (not recorded which). The receptor source for this set is an adult woman who had mild COVID-19 (a few samples of this study predate the infection). Cell type and time point are not known.

V usage is TRBV6-5 and J usage is TRBJ1-1; D ambiguous. Trimming took 0 bases from V and 2 from J, leaving 7 bases between them. Germline V gene data show CDR1 as MNHEY and CDR2 as SVGAGI. This CDR3 has 14 residues. The chain's CDR3 is CASSYSSPNTEAFF. The CDR3 DNA reads TGTGCCAGCAGTTACTCATCACCTAACACTGAAGCTTTCTTT.

The chain recombines TRBV27 with TRBJ2-3, with 11 bases aligning to TRBD2. The CDR3 totals 16 residues. The germline gives CDR1 MNHEY, CDR2 SMNVEV (reference sequence). Trimming took 4 bases from V and 6 from J; bases not matched to a gene: 9. The CDR3: CASSSLTSGVMDTQYF. CDR3 DNA sequence: TGTGCCAGCAGTTCCCTGACTAGCGGGGTGATGGATACGCAGTATTTT.

This chain links TRBV6-4 with TRBJ2-1; TRBD1 matches 10 bases. Germline lookup yields CDR1 MRHNA and CDR2 SNTAGT. The CDR3 sequence is 16 residues long. V lost 4 bases, J lost 9 bases, and 12 bases stayed unmatched. The DNA for the CDR3 is TGTGCCAGCAGTGTTTCTCCGGGACAGGGGACGGGTGAGCAGTTCTTC. The encoded protein is CASSVSPGQGTGEQFF.

This chain uses TRBV9 with TRBJ1-2; 7 bases map to TRBD1. The CDR3 is made up of 16 amino acids. Trimming removed 4 bases from V and 4 bases from J; junction bases left unmatched: 13. Germline-derived CDR1 and CDR2 are SGDLS and YYNGEE. This CDR3 is CASSITTGASLYGYTF. DNA of the CDR3: TGTGCCAGCAGCATCACCACAGGGGCCTCCCTCTATGGCTACACCTTC.

The chain has TRBV7-2 and TRBJ2-1, with 12 nucleotides matching TRBD2. The germline CDR1 and CDR2 sequences are SGHTA and FQGNSA. The CDR3 spans 17 residues. Trimming removed 5 bases from V and 1 base from J; junction bases left unmatched: 6. This CDR3 reads CASSGQTSGRSYNEQFF. CDR3 nucleotide sequence: TGTGCCAGCAGCGGGCAGACTAGCGGGAGATCCTACAATGAGCAGTTCTTC.

This clonotype was picked up a small number of times. For the CDR3, the DNA is TGTGCCATCAGTGAGGGTGCTTGGGCGAGGAACACCGGGGAGCTGTTTTTT. This encodes CAISEGAWARNTGELFF. The rearrangement joins TRBV10-3 to TRBJ2-2; no firm D call. Germline lookup yields CDR1 ENHRY and CDR2 SYGVKD. The CDR3 runs to 17 residues. V shed 2 bases and J shed 1 base, with 14 bases lying between them.

This clonotype was seen a handful of times. J is TRBJ1-6 and V is TRBV7-9; D unresolved. CDR1 SEHNR and CDR2 FQNEAQ come from the germline V gene (reference sequence). V was shortened by 5 bases and J by 10 bases, with 15 bases between the two germline ends. The CDR3 is made up of 14 amino acids. This CDR3 reads CASSQAEGNSPLHF. The CDR3 nucleotides read TGTGCCAGCAGCCAGGCGGAGGGAAACTCACCCCTCCACTTT.

This clonotype appeared a few times. The chain joins TRBV4-1 to TRBJ1-1; D may be TRBD1 (5 bases). With 0 bases removed from V and 0 bases from J, the gap between germline ends came to 8 bases. This CDR3 is 15 amino acids long. CDR1 and CDR2 from the germline V gene are MGHRA and YSYEKL. CDR3 coding DNA: TGCGCCAGCAGCCAAGATCAGGGTTTGAACACTGAAGCTTTCTTT. The encoded protein is CASSQDQGLNTEAFF.

This clonotype was picked up many times. The chain couples TRBV7-9 to TRBJ2-5; D call uncertain. The germline CDR1 and CDR2 sequences are SEHNR and FQNEAQ (reference sequence). The CDR3 has 12 residues. V was trimmed by 3 bases and J by 5 bases, leaving 7 bases between them. The CDR3, as DNA: TGTGCCAGCAGCTTTCTAGGGGAGACCCAGTACTTC. Protein sequence: CASSFLGETQYF.

J is TRBJ2-6 and V is TRBV7-6; D call uncertain. The germline V gene has CDR1 SGHVS and CDR2 FNYEAQ. The V end lost 5 bases, the J end lost 4 bases, and 21 bases lay between the germline ends. This CDR3 contains 18 residues. The CDR3 reads CASSLQMGRPAGANVLTF. The CDR3 nucleotides read TGTGCCAGCAGCCTCCAGATGGGTCGCCCGGCGGGGGCCAACGTCCTGACTTTC. Full variable domain (remainder filled in from reference TRBV7-6 and TRBJ2-6): GAGVSQSPRYKVTKRGQDVALRCDPISGHVSLYWYRQALGQGPEFLTYFNYEAQQDKSGLPNDRFSAERPEGSISTLTIQRTEQRDSAMYRCASSLQMGRPAGANVLTFGAGSRLTVL.

The CDR3 nucleotides read TGTGCCATCCGGGACCGAAGACTAGCGGGAGCTCGGGAGGAGACCCAGTACTTC. It is translated as CAIRDRRLAGAREETQYF. The chain links TRBV21-1 to TRBJ2-5; the table's TRBD2 call for D was not verified on the DNA. TRBV21-1 is a pseudogene locus. The CDR3 sequence is 18 residues long.

The V call is TRBV6-2 or TRBV6-3, the J call TRBJ2-6; TRBD1 matches at 7 bases. The germline V gene has CDR1 MNHEY and CDR2 SVGEGT. Unmatched junction bases numbered 8, after V lost 7 bases and J lost 2 bases. CDR3 length: 16 residues. This CDR3 is CASTNDRVAGANVLTF. For the CDR3, the DNA is TGTGCCAGCACCAATGACAGGGTGGCTGGGGCCAACGTCCTGACTTTC.

V and J are TRBV7-6 and TRBJ2-3; TRBD2 is a possible D gene (5 bases). CDR3 size: 15 residues. Trimming took off 1 base at V and 5 bases at J, with 13 bases between the two ends. Looked up from germline, CDR1 is SGHVS and CDR2 is FNYEAQ. Here the CDR3 reads CASSLDLGSGDTQYF. The CDR3 DNA follows: TGTGCCAGCAGCTTAGATCTGGGGAGTGGAGATACGCAGTATTTT.

This clonotype was counted only a few times. The chain is built from TRBV3-1 and TRBJ2-5, with D tentatively TRBD1 or TRBD2 (6 bases each). Trimming stripped 3 bases from V and 3 bases from J, with 17 bases between. The CDR3 has 16 amino acids. Germline CDR1 is LGHDT and CDR2 is YNNKEL (reference sequence). The CDR3 sequence is CASSQVPGAGEETQYF. CDR3 bases: TGTGCCAGCAGCCAGGTCCCGGGGGCAGGGGAAGAGACCCAGTACTTC.

This clonotype came up many times. The V gene is TRBV7-6, the J gene TRBJ2-5, with D tentatively TRBD2 (5 bases). The germline V gene has CDR1 SGHVS and CDR2 FNYEAQ. V was shortened by 5 bases and J by 9 bases, with 13 bases between the two germline ends. The CDR3 is made up of 12 amino acids. CDR3 protein: CASSVPDGAQYF. The CDR3, as DNA: TGTGCCAGCAGCGTCCCCGACGGGGCCCAGTACTTC.

This clonotype was seen only a few times. The CDR3 region is CASSDDRGWETQYF. The CDR3 DNA reads as TGTGCCAGCAGCGACGACAGGGGCTGGGAGACCCAGTACTTC. This chain connects TRBV5-6 to TRBJ2-5, with 8 bases matching TRBD1. The CDR3 spans 14 residues. Germline lookup yields CDR1 SGHDT and CDR2 YYEEEE. V shed 4 bases and J 5 bases; nucleotides not matched to a gene: 7.

Only a few counts were recorded for this clonotype. The CDR3 nucleotides read TGTGCCAGCAGCCCGAAGTGGTCCGTCTCTCACGAGCAGTACTTC. Translated: CASSPKWSVSHEQYF. The V gene is TRBV7-9, the J gene TRBJ2-7; D not certain. From germline, CDR1 is SEHNR and CDR2 FQNEAQ (reference sequence). V was trimmed by 5 bases and J by 5 bases, leaving 19 bases between them. The CDR3 contains 15 residues.

This clonotype showed up many times. V is TRBV9 and J is TRBJ2-1; no firm D call. Trimming took 0 bases from V and 8 from J, leaving 18 bases between them. The CDR3 length is 16 residues. Germline loops: CDR1 SGDLS, CDR2 YYNGEE. As DNA, the CDR3 is TGTGCCAGCAGCGTAGGGTCGACGGCAATCAGAGATGAGCAGTTCTTC. Translating it yields CASSVGSTAIRDEQFF.

In this sample, this clonotype turned up a few times. The chain combines TRBV9 with TRBJ2-1; 13 nucleotides agree with TRBD2. Germline V lookup: CDR1 SGDLS, CDR2 YYNGEE. V shed 6 bases and J 9 bases; nucleotides not matched to a gene: 6. The CDR3 consists of 14 residues. CDR3 protein: CASKETSGGSEQFF. CDR3 bases: TGTGCCAGCAAGGAGACTAGCGGGGGGAGTGAGCAGTTCTTC.

CDR3 amino acids: CSAWTVNTEAFF. CDR3 DNA sequence: TGCAGCGCCTGGACAGTGAACACTGAAGCTTTCTTT. The chain combines TRBV29-1 with TRBJ1-1; D possibly corresponds to TRBD1 (6 bases). Germline CDR1 reads SQVTM; CDR2 reads ANQGSEA. Trimming removed 7 bases at V and 0 bases at J, with 9 bases between. This CDR3 comprises 12 residues.

This clonotype was detected many times. The junction departs from the called germline gene at one end, perhaps through a read error. The chain recombines TRBV5-4 with TRBJ2-7; D possibly corresponds to TRBD1 (5 bases). The CDR3 runs to 11 residues. CDR1 and CDR2 from the germline V gene are SGHNT and YYREEE (reference sequence). The CDR3 region is CASSLGDEQYF. CDR3 sequence (DNA): TGCGCCAGCAGCCTAGGGGACGAGCAGTACTTC. Filled out from reference TRBV5-4 and TRBJ2-7, the complete variable domain reads ETGVTQSPTHLIKTRGQQVTLRCSSQSGHNTVSWYQQALGQGPQFIFQYYREEENGRGNFPPRFSGLQFPNYSSELNVNALELDDSALYLCASSLGDEQYFGPGTRLTVT.

This clonotype was detected a few times. This chain uses TRBV5-1 with TRBJ2-1; the D is unclear. In germline, CDR1 is SGHRS, CDR2 YFSETQ. The ends were cut back, 0 bases at V and 11 bases at J, with 9 bases in the middle. CDR3 length: 12 residues. CDR3 DNA: TGCGCCAGCAGCTTGGGGGATAGCCAGCAGTTCTTC. This codes for CASSLGDSQQFF.

With regard to this clonotype: At one boundary the junction diverges from the germline segment, which might be a read error. This sequence joins TRBV27 and TRBJ2-3; D may be TRBD2 (5 bases). Germline V lookup: CDR1 MNHEY, CDR2 SMNVEV (reference sequence). The CDR3 contains 17 residues. CDR3 bases: TGTGCCAGCAGTATATCGTGGATTCGCGGAGGCCGGGATACGCAGTATTTT. It translates to CASSISWIRGGRDTQYF.